Below are 2 T cell receptor beta chains sequenced from a single sample in a study of shared clonotypes between healthy human individuals. The method was immunoSEQ multiplex PCR; TCRdb's version includes in-frame clones alone and lacks a portion of them. This sample has approximately 500,000 clones, with 79% found just once. The sample consisted of PBMCs. These receptors were collected from a woman aged 40 to 49 in good health. Some clones in this sample may be carry-over from other donors' samples.

The rearrangement links TRBV7-8 to TRBJ1-1; D remains unclear. Trimming shortened V by 2 bases and J by 1 base, and 8 bases separated the two germline ends. Germline CDR1 and CDR2: SGHVS and FQNEAQ. CDR3 length: 14 residues. CDR3 sequence: CASSLMGWNTEAFF. The CDR3 bases are TGTGCCAGCAGCTTAATGGGCTGGAACACTGAAGCTTTCTTT.

The CDR3 DNA sequence: TGCGCCAGCAGCTGGGGGGTAGGTGAAAAACTGTTTTTT. Its translation: CASSWGVGEKLFF. The chain recombines TRBV5-1 with TRBJ1-4, with a tentative D call TRBD1 (5 bases). The CDR3 is 13 residues long. In germline, CDR1 is SGHRS, CDR2 YFSETQ. Trimming shortened V by 3 bases and J by 7 bases, and 10 bases separated the two germline ends.